These 5 T cell receptor beta chains originate from one sample sequenced in a study of blood T cell repertoires in COVID-19. Sequenced by immunoSEQ multiplex PCR; TCRdb stores in-frame clones only, minus some. The sample records some 220,000 clones, 84% being singletons. Sequencing was done on a sample of peripheral blood. The receptor source for this set is a man between 45 and 60 years old with active or convalescent COVID-19.

J is TRBJ2-7 and V is TRBV9, with 8 bases lining up with TRBD2. Trimming took 0 bases from V and 4 from J; bases not matched to a gene: 6. The germline V gene has CDR1 SGDLS and CDR2 YYNGEE. This CDR3 comprises 15 residues. The CDR3 reads CASSVGGREVYEQYF. CDR3 in DNA: TGTGCCAGCAGCGTAGGTGGGCGGGAGGTGTACGAGCAGTACTTC.

This chain connects TRBV6-2 or TRBV6-3 to TRBJ1-1; D gene unclear. The CDR3 is 14 residues long. V was cut by 0 bases and J by 3 bases, with 8 bases left in between. From germline, CDR1 is MNHEY and CDR2 SVGEGT. For the CDR3, the DNA is TGTGCCAGCAGTTACTCTTTGAGGGACACTGAAGCTTTCTTT. Protein product: CASSYSLRDTEAFF.

The chain combines TRBV28 with TRBJ1-3; D is possibly TRBD1 (5 bases). Germline assignment: CDR1 MDHEN and CDR2 SYDVKM. The CDR3 has 16 amino acids. V shed 2 bases and J shed 0 bases, with 11 bases lying between them. As DNA, the CDR3 is TGTGCCAGCAGTTTACCCCCAGGGAACTCTGGAAACACCATATATTTT. Protein: CASSLPPGNSGNTIYF.

V is TRBV5-1 and J is TRBJ2-5, with 8 bases that match TRBD1. The trim removed 3 bases at V and 5 bases at J, leaving 6 bases unmatched. Germline-derived CDR1 and CDR2 are SGHRS and YFSETQ. The CDR3 spans 14 residues. The CDR3 DNA is TGCGCCAGCAGCTCTTGGACAGGGCCGGAGACCCAGTACTTC. This codes for CASSSWTGPETQYF.

The chain carries TRBV11-2 and TRBJ2-3; a possible D gene is TRBD2 (5 bases). Trimming stripped 5 bases from V and 7 bases from J, with 13 bases between. Germline-derived CDR1 and CDR2 are SGHAT and FQNNGV. The CDR3 runs 13 residues. For the CDR3, the DNA is TGTGCCAGCAGCCCAAGCGGTGGATATACGCAGTATTTT. This translates into CASSPSGGYTQYF.